These T cell receptor beta chains were read from a single sample in a study of T cell repertoires in ileal Crohn's disease. Some clones are missing from TCRdb's copy, which holds only in-frame ones; the method was immunoSEQ multiplex PCR. The data show approximately 15,000 clones, about 80% seen once. Sequenced input: ileal tissue. All receptors come from an adult with Crohn's disease. The CDR3 runs from the conserved cysteine through the conserved F or W. Each record gives: clone size, CDR3 length, J gene, V gene, D gene, CDR3 DNA, CDR3 protein. D genes are given only for firm matches. Size values are once, few and many counts, or a class for expanded clones, and some rows have none.

clone size: .
CDR3 length: 17
J gene: TRBJ2-5
V gene: TRBV11-2
D gene: .
CDR3 DNA: TGTGCCAGCAGCAAAAAAAGATGGGACACACTACAAGAGACCCAGTACTTC
CDR3 protein: CASSKKRWDTLQETQYF

clone size: .
CDR3 length: 14
J gene: TRBJ2-3
V gene: TRBV9
D gene: .
CDR3 DNA: TGTGCCAGCAGCGCCCCTAGCCACACAGATACGCAGTATTTT
CDR3 protein: CASSAPSHTDTQYF

clone size: .
CDR3 length: 16
J gene: TRBJ1-6
V gene: TRBV7-9
D gene: .
CDR3 DNA: TGTGCCACAACAAGGGGGGGCCGGGCCTATAATTCACCCCTCCACTTT
CDR3 protein: CATTRGGRAYNSPLHF

clone size: .
CDR3 length: 16
J gene: TRBJ2-5
V gene: TRBV5-4
D gene: TRBD2
CDR3 DNA: TGTGCCAGCAGCCCTGGACTAGCGGGGGGTCAAGAGACCCAGTACTTC
CDR3 protein: CASSPGLAGGQETQYF

clone size: .
CDR3 length: 14
J gene: TRBJ2-1
V gene: TRBV18
D gene: TRBD1
CDR3 DNA: TGTGCCAGCTCACCGGGGACAGGGATCCATGAGCAGTTCTTC
CDR3 protein: CASSPGTGIHEQFF

clone size: .
CDR3 length: 16
J gene: TRBJ1-1
V gene: TRBV5-4
D gene: .
CDR3 DNA: TGTGCCAGCAGCTTGGTGGGGGCCCGGGTGAACACTGAAGCTTTCTTT
CDR3 protein: CASSLVGARVNTEAFF

clone size: .
CDR3 length: 14
J gene: TRBJ1-4
V gene: TRBV25-1
D gene: .
CDR3 DNA: TGTGCCAGCAGAATGGACGGAGGGAATGAAAAACTGTTTTTT
CDR3 protein: CASRMDGGNEKLFF

clone size: .
CDR3 length: 15
J gene: TRBJ2-2
V gene: TRBV27
D gene: TRBD1
CDR3 DNA: TGTGCCAGCAGTTCCAGGGGGCTGATCACCGGGGAGCTGTTTTTT
CDR3 protein: CASSSRGLITGELFF

clone size: .
CDR3 length: 17
J gene: TRBJ2-2
V gene: TRBV7-2
D gene: TRBD2
CDR3 DNA: TGTGCCAGCAGCGCTGGGGGGTCTAGCGGGAGGTCCGGGGAGCTGTTTTTT
CDR3 protein: CASSAGGSSGRSGELFF

clone size: few
CDR3 length: 17
J gene: TRBJ1-5
V gene: TRBV7-8
D gene: .
CDR3 DNA: TGTGCCAGCAGCTTCTCTTGGGGGGGCTATCTCAATCAGCCCCAGCATTTT
CDR3 protein: CASSFSWGGYLNQPQHF

clone size: .
CDR3 length: 14
J gene: TRBJ2-6
V gene: TRBV5-1
D gene: .
CDR3 DNA: TGCGCCAGCAGCTTCGGCTCTGGGGCCAACGTCCTGACTTTC
CDR3 protein: CASSFGSGANVLTF

clone size: few
CDR3 length: 14
J gene: TRBJ1-2
V gene: TRBV19
D gene: .
CDR3 DNA: TGTGCCAGTAGAACCAAGACAGCCTCCTATGGCTACACCTTC
CDR3 protein: CASRTKTASYGYTF

clone size: .
CDR3 length: 14
J gene: TRBJ2-2
V gene: TRBV11-3
D gene: TRBD2
CDR3 DNA: TGTGCCAGCAGCGGGGCTAGCGGTCCCGGGGAGCTGTTTTTT
CDR3 protein: CASSGASGPGELFF

clone size: few
CDR3 length: 13
J gene: TRBJ1-1
V gene: TRBV6-6
D gene: .
CDR3 DNA: TGTGCCAGCAGTTACGGGCAGAACACTGAAGCTTTCTTT
CDR3 protein: CASSYGQNTEAFF

clone size: .
CDR3 length: 15
J gene: TRBJ1-6
V gene: TRBV5-6
D gene: .
CDR3 DNA: TGTGCCAGCAGCTTGGGAGGGCGTAATAATTCACCCCTCCACTTT
CDR3 protein: CASSLGGRNNSPLHF

clone size: few
CDR3 length: 14
J gene: TRBJ1-3
V gene: TRBV19
D gene: .
CDR3 DNA: TGTGCCAGTAACCTCCTCGGGAGCGGAAACACCATATATTTT
CDR3 protein: CASNLLGSGNTIYF

clone size: .
CDR3 length: 15
J gene: TRBJ1-4
V gene: TRBV27
D gene: TRBD1
CDR3 DNA: TGTGCCAGCAGTTTAAGGGGGCGTGGAAGGGAAAAACTGTTTTTT
CDR3 protein: CASSLRGRGREKLFF

clone size: .
CDR3 length: 15
J gene: TRBJ2-7
V gene: TRBV11-3
D gene: .
CDR3 DNA: TGTGCCAGCAGCTTATCCGGGACAAGGGCGGACGAGCAGTACTTC
CDR3 protein: CASSLSGTRADEQYF

clone size: .
CDR3 length: 13
J gene: TRBJ2-1
V gene: TRBV29-1
D gene: .
CDR3 DNA: TGCAGCGTTGGGGCTAGCGAGTACAATGAGCAGTTCTTC
CDR3 protein: CSVGASEYNEQFF

clone size: once
CDR3 length: 16
J gene: TRBJ2-3
V gene: TRBV7-8
D gene: .
CDR3 DNA: TGTGCCAGCAGCTTAGTAGCCGGGGTCCCCACAGATACGCAGTATTTT
CDR3 protein: CASSLVAGVPTDTQYF

clone size: .
CDR3 length: 14
J gene: TRBJ1-5
V gene: TRBV6-1
D gene: .
CDR3 DNA: TGTGCCAGCAGTGAATGGGCTAGCAATCAGCCCCAGCATTTT
CDR3 protein: CASSEWASNQPQHF

clone size: .
CDR3 length: 14
J gene: TRBJ2-7
V gene: TRBV29-1
D gene: .
CDR3 DNA: TGCAGCGTTGAAGTGGGGGGTACCGCCTACGAGCAGTACTTC
CDR3 protein: CSVEVGGTAYEQYF

clone size: few
CDR3 length: 14
J gene: TRBJ1-3
V gene: TRBV2
D gene: .
CDR3 DNA: TGTGCCAGCGAACAGGGTGTCTCTGGAAACACCATATATTTT
CDR3 protein: CASEQGVSGNTIYF

clone size: .
CDR3 length: 14
J gene: TRBJ2-3
V gene: TRBV29-1
D gene: TRBD2
CDR3 DNA: TGCAGCGTTGAAACCACCACCGGGAGGGATACGCAGTATTTT
CDR3 protein: CSVETTTGRDTQYF

clone size: few
CDR3 length: 17
J gene: TRBJ2-2
V gene: TRBV7-9
D gene: TRBD1
CDR3 DNA: TGTGCCAGCAGCCAGCCTCCGGGACAGGGAGAAACCGGGGAGCTGTTTTTT
CDR3 protein: CASSQPPGQGETGELFF

clone size: .
CDR3 length: 14
J gene: TRBJ2-1
V gene: TRBV19
D gene: .
CDR3 DNA: TGTGCCAGTAGTATAGCGGGAGAGATCGGTGAGCAGTTCTTC
CDR3 protein: CASSIAGEIGEQFF

clone size: .
CDR3 length: 13
J gene: TRBJ1-1
V gene: TRBV19
D gene: .
CDR3 DNA: TGTGCCAGTAGACCCCAGGGCGGCACTGAAGCTTTCTTT
CDR3 protein: CASRPQGGTEAFF

clone size: .
CDR3 length: 15
J gene: TRBJ2-1
V gene: TRBV5-1
D gene: TRBD2
CDR3 DNA: TGCGCCAGCAGCTCCCCGGGAGGGTACGAACATGAGCAGTTCTTC
CDR3 protein: CASSSPGGYEHEQFF

clone size: .
CDR3 length: 14
J gene: TRBJ2-3
V gene: TRBV27
D gene: TRBD1
CDR3 DNA: TGTGCCAGCAAATCGACAGGGATCACAGATACGCAGTATTTT
CDR3 protein: CASKSTGITDTQYF

clone size: .
CDR3 length: 15
J gene: TRBJ2-3
V gene: TRBV5-4
D gene: TRBD1
CDR3 DNA: TGTGCCAGCAGCCCGACAGGGGGGAGCACAGATACGCAGTATTTT
CDR3 protein: CASSPTGGSTDTQYF

clone size: once
CDR3 length: 18
J gene: TRBJ2-5
V gene: TRBV5-1
D gene: TRBD2
CDR3 DNA: TGCGCCAGCAGCTCCCTCCCACTAGCGGGGGTGGGGGGAGAGACCCAGTACTTC
CDR3 protein: CASSSLPLAGVGGETQYF

clone size: few
CDR3 length: 13
J gene: TRBJ1-2
V gene: TRBV6-6
D gene: .
CDR3 DNA: TGTGCCAGCAGAACACAGGGCGACTATGGCTACACCTTC
CDR3 protein: CASRTQGDYGYTF

clone size: .
CDR3 length: 13
J gene: TRBJ1-1
V gene: TRBV29-1
D gene: .
CDR3 DNA: TGCAGCGTTGATTGGGGGCGCGGGACTGAAGCTTTCTTT
CDR3 protein: CSVDWGRGTEAFF

clone size: .
CDR3 length: 16
J gene: TRBJ2-3
V gene: TRBV15
D gene: TRBD2
CDR3 DNA: TGTGCCACCAGTGCAGGACTAGCGGTTTCCACAGATACGCAGTATTTT
CDR3 protein: CATSAGLAVSTDTQYF

clone size: .
CDR3 length: 16
J gene: TRBJ2-2
V gene: TRBV18
D gene: TRBD1
CDR3 DNA: TGTGCCAGCTCACCGATACAGGGGGCTTCGTCCGGGGAGCTGTTTTTT
CDR3 protein: CASSPIQGASSGELFF

clone size: .
CDR3 length: 15
J gene: TRBJ2-4
V gene: TRBV7-9
D gene: TRBD1
CDR3 DNA: TGTGCCAGCAGCTCCCCAGGGGGAGAGGAAAACATTCAGTACTTC
CDR3 protein: CASSSPGGEENIQYF

clone size: .
CDR3 length: 13
J gene: TRBJ1-1
V gene: TRBV13
D gene: .
CDR3 DNA: TGTGCCAGCAGCTTAGGTATCGGGATAGAAGCTTTCTTT
CDR3 protein: CASSLGIGIEAFF

clone size: once
CDR3 length: 13
J gene: TRBJ2-7
V gene: TRBV6-1
D gene: .
CDR3 DNA: TGTGCCAGCAGGGCCGGGACATTCTACGAGCAGTACTTC
CDR3 protein: CASRAGTFYEQYF

clone size: large
CDR3 length: 15
J gene: TRBJ2-7
V gene: TRBV5-8
D gene: TRBD1
CDR3 DNA: TGTGCCAGCATACCTAGACAGGGTAGGACCTACGAGCAGTACTTC
CDR3 protein: CASIPRQGRTYEQYF

clone size: .
CDR3 length: 13
J gene: TRBJ1-5
V gene: TRBV10-3
D gene: .
CDR3 DNA: TGTGCCATCAGGTCGAGCGTTCTTCAGCCCCAGCATTTT
CDR3 protein: CAIRSSVLQPQHF

clone size: few
CDR3 length: 18
J gene: TRBJ1-1
V gene: TRBV2
D gene: .
CDR3 DNA: TGTGCCAGCAGTGAACTAAGTACAGGGTATTACAAGAACACTGAAGCTTTCTTT
CDR3 protein: CASSELSTGYYKNTEAFF

clone size: .
CDR3 length: 14
J gene: TRBJ2-3
V gene: TRBV6-1
D gene: TRBD2
CDR3 DNA: TGTGCCAGCGAGTCGGGGGGGAGCACAGATACGCAGTATTTT
CDR3 protein: CASESGGSTDTQYF